This entry features one TCR beta chain sequence. As yet, its antigen is unknown. CDR3 length: 16 amino acids. Germline CDR1 and CDR2: SGHNT and YENEEA. V lost 4 bases to trimming and J lost 2 bases, with 12 bases between them. Generated by immunoSEQ multiplex PCR, the TCRdb table keeps only in-frame clones and is missing some. The profile covers about 18,000 clones, with approximately 79% appearing a single time and about 15% taken by the ten largest. These data belong to a study of T cell clonotyping in hematopoietic cell transplantation. Study results and caveats: Cells were unsorted, so CD4 and CD8 contributions were not separated.

The sequencing input was peripheral blood mononuclear cells. The chain combines TRBV11-3 with TRBJ2-6, with TRBD2 as a possible D gene (5 bases). This TCR derives from a man between 60 and 75 years old in good health. Some clones in this sample may be carry-over from other donors' samples. CDR3 sequence (DNA): TGTGCCAGCAGCTCTAGGGTCGGGGCTGGGGCCAACGTCCTGACTTTC. This gives the protein CASSSRVGAGANVLTF.